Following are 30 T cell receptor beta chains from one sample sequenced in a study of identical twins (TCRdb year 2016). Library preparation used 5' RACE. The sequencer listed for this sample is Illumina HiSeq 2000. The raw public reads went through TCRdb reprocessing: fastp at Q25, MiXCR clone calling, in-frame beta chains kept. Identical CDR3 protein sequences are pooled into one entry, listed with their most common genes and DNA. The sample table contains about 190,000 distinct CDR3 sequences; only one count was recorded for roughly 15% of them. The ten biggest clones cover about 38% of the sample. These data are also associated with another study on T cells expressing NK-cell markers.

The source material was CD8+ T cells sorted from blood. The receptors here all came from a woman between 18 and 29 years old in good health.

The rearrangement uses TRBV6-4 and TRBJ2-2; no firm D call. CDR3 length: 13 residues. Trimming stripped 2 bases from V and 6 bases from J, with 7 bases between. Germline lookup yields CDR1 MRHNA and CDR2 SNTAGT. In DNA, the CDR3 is TGTGCCAGCAGTGACACGGTTCCCGGGGAGCTGTTTTTT. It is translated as CASSDTVPGELFF.

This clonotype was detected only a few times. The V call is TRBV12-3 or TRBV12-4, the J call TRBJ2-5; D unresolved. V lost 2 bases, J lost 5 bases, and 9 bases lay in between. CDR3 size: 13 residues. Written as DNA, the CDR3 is TGTGCCAGCAGTTTAACGGTTGGCGAGACCCAGTACTTC. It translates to CASSLTVGETQYF.

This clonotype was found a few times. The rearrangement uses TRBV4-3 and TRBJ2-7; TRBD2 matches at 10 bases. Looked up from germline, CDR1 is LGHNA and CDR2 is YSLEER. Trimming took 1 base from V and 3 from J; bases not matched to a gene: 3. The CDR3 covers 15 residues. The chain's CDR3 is CASSQVAGGFYEQYF. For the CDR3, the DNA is TGCGCCAGCAGCCAAGTAGCGGGAGGCTTCTACGAGCAGTACTTC.

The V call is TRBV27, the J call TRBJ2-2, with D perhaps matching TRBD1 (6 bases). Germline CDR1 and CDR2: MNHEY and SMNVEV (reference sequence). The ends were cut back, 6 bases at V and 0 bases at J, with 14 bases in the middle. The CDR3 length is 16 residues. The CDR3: CASSGQGRSNTGELFF. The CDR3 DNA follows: TGTGCCAGCAGCGGCCAGGGGCGTTCGAACACCGGGGAGCTGTTTTTT.

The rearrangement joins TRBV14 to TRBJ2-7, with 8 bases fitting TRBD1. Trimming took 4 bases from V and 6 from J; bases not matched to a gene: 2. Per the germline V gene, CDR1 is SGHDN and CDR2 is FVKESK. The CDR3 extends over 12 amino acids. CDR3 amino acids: CASSPQGAEQYF. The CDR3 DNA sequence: TGTGCCAGCAGCCCTCAGGGGGCCGAGCAGTACTTC.

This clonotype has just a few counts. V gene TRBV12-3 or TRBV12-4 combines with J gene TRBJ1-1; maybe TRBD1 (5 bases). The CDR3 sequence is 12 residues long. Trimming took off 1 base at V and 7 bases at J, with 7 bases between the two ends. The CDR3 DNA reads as TGTGCCAGCAGTTTAGGGACAAGTGAAGCTTTCTTT. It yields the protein CASSLGTSEAFF.

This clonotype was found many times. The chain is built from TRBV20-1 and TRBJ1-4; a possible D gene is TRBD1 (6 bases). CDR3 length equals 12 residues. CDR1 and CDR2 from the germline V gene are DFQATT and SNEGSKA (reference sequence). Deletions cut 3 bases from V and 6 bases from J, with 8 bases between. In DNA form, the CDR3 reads TGCAGTGCTAGCAGGGGATATGAAAAACTGTTTTTT. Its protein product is CSASRGYEKLFF.

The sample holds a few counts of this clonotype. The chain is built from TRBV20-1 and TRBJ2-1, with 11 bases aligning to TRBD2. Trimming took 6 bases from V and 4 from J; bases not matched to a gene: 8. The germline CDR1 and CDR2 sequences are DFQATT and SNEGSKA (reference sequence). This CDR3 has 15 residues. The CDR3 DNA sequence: TGCAGTGCATCAACTAGCGGGAGAGTTTACAATGAGCAGTTCTTC. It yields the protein CSASTSGRVYNEQFF.

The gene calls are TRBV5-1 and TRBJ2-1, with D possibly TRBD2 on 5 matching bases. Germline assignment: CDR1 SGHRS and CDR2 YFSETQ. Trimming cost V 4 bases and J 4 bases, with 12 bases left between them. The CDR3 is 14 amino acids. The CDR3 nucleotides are TGCGCCAGCAGCCAATCGGACTTTTACAATGAGCAGTTCTTC. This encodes CASSQSDFYNEQFF. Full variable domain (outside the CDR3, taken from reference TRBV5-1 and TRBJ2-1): KAGVTQTPRYLIKTRGQQVTLSCSPISGHRSVSWYQQTPGQGLQFLFEYFSETQRNKGNFPGRFSGRQFSNSRSEMNVSTLELGDSALYLCASSQSDFYNEQFFGPGTRLTVL.

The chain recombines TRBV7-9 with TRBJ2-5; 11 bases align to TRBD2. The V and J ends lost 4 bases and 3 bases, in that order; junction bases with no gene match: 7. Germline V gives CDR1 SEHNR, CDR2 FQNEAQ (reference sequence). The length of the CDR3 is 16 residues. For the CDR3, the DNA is TGTGCCAGCAGCTCCGGGACTAGCGGCCTTAAAGAGACCCAGTACTTC. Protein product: CASSSGTSGLKETQYF.

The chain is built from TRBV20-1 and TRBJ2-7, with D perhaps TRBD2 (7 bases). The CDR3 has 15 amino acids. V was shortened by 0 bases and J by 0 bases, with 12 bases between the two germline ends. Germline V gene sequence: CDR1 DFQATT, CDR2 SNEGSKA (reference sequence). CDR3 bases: TGCAGTGCTAGAGATGGGGGCGGGAGCTCCTACGAGCAGTACTTC. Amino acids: CSARDGGGSSYEQYF.

Here the CDR3 reads CASSQTTLETQYF. The CDR3 bases are TGTGCCAGCAGCCAAACGACGTTGGAGACCCAGTACTTC. The chain carries TRBV3-1 and TRBJ2-5; D remains ambiguous. The V and J ends lost 2 bases and 5 bases respectively, with 9 bases between them. Germline CDR1 and CDR2: LGHDT and YNNKEL (reference sequence). The CDR3 totals 13 residues.

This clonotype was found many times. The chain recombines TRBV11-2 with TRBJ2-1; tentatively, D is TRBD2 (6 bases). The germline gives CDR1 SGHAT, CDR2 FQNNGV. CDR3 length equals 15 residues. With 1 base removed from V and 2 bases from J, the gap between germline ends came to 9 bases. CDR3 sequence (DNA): TGTGCCAGCAGCTTAGTGGGGGGAGCCTACAATGAGCAGTTCTTC. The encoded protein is CASSLVGGAYNEQFF.

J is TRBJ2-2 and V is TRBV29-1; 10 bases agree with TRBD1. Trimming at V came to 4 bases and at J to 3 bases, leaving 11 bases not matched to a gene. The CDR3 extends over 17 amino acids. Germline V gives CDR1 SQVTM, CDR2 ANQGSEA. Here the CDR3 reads CSVVGHGGQGYTGELFF. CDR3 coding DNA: TGCAGCGTTGTTGGGCATGGGGGACAGGGGTACACCGGGGAGCTGTTTTTT.

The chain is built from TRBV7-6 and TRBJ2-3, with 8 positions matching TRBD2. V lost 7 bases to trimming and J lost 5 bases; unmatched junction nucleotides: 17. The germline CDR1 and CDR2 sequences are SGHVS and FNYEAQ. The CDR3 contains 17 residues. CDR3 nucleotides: TGTGCCAGCAACCCCGAGCCGGGACTAGAAGTGGGAGATACGCAGTATTTT. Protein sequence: CASNPEPGLEVGDTQYF.

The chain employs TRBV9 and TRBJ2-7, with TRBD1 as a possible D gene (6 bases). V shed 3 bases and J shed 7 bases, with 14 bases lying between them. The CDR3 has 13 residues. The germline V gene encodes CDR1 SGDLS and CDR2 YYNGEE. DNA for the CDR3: TGTGCCAGCAGCGACAGGGTAATGGGGGAGCAGTACTTC. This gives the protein CASSDRVMGEQYF.

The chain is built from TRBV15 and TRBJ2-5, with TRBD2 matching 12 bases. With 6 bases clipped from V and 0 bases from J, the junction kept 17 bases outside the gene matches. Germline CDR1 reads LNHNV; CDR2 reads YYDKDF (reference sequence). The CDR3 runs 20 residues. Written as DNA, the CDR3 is TGTGCCACCAGTACCTTTATCGGACTAGCGGGACGTTGGTACCAAGAGACCCAGTACTTC. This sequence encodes CATSTFIGLAGRWYQETQYF.

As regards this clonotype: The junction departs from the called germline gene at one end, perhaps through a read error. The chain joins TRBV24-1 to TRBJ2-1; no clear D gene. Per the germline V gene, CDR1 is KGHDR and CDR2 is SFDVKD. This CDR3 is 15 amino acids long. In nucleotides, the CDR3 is TGTGCCACCAGTGACGCTGGGGTACCTGACAAAGAGCAGTTCTTC. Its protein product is CATSDAGVPDKEQFF.

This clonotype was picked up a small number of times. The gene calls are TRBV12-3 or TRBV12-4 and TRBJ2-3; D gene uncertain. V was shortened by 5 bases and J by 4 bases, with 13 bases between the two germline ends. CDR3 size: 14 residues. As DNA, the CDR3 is TGTGCCAGCAGTCCGACTGCGGCGGCAGATACGCAGTATTTT. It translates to CASSPTAAADTQYF.

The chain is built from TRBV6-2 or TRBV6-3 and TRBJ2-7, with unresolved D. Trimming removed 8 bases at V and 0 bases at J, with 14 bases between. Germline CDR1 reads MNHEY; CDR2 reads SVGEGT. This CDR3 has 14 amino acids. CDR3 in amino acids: CASAVLTSSYEQYF. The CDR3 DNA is TGTGCCAGCGCTGTTCTTACCAGCTCCTACGAGCAGTACTTC.

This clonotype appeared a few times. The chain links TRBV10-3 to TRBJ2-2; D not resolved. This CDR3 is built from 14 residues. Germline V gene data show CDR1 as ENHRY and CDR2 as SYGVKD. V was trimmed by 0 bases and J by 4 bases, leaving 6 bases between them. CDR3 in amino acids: CAISESPGTGELFF. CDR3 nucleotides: TGTGCCATCAGTGAGTCACCAGGCACCGGGGAGCTGTTTTTT.

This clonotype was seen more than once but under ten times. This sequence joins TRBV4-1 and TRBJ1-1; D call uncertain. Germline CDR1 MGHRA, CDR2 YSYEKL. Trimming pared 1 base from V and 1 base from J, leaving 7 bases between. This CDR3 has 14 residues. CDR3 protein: CASSQVSQNTEAFF. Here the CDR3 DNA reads TGCGCCAGCAGCCAAGTGTCACAGAACACTGAAGCTTTCTTT.

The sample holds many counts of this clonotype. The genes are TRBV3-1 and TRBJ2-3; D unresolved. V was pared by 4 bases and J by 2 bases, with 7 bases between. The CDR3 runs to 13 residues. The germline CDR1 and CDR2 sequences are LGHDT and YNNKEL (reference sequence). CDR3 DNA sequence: TGTGCCAGCAGCCCGAGGATCACAGATACGCAGTATTTT. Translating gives CASSPRITDTQYF.

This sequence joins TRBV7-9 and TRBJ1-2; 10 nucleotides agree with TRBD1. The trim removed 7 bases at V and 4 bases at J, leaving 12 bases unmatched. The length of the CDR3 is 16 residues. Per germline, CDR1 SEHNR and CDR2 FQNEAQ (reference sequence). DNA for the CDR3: TGTGCCAGCACCCAATCAAGGACAGGGGGAACCTATGGCTACACCTTC. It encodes CASTQSRTGGTYGYTF.

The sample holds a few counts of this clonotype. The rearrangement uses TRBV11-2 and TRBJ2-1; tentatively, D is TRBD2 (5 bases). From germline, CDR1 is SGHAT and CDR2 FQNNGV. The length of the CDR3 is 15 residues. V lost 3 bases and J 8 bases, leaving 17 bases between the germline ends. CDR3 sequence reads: CASSFLTGSSYEQFF. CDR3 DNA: TGTGCCAGCAGCTTCTTGACGGGGAGCTCCTATGAGCAGTTCTTC.

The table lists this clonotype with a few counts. The CDR3 reads CASSHRLAGINEQFF. In DNA, the CDR3 is TGTGCCAGCAGCCACAGACTAGCGGGAATCAATGAGCAGTTCTTC. V and J are TRBV12-3 or TRBV12-4 and TRBJ2-1, with 11 nucleotides matching TRBD2. V lost 6 bases, J lost 6 bases, and 7 bases stayed unmatched. This CDR3 is built from 15 residues.

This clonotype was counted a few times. CDR3 DNA: TGTGCCAGCGGACTAACAGGTTCCTTGTCCTACAATGAGCAGTTCTTC. Protein product: CASGLTGSLSYNEQFF. V and J are TRBV6-1 and TRBJ2-1; D might be TRBD2 (6 bases). V gave up 8 bases and J gave up 1 base, with 18 bases separating them. Germline assignment: CDR1 MNHNS and CDR2 SASEGT. The CDR3 loop spans 16 amino acids.

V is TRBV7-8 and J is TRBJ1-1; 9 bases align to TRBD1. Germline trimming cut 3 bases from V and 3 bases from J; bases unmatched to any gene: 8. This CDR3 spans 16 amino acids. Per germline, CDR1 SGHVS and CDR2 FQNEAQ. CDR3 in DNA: TGTGCCAGCAGCTTCGACGTCAGGACAGGGGACACTGAAGCTTTCTTT. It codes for CASSFDVRTGDTEAFF.

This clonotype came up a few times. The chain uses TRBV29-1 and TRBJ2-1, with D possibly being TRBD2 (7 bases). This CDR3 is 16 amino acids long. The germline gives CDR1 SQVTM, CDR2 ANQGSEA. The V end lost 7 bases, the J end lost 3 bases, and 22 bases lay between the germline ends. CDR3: CSDGALGGRDYNEQFF. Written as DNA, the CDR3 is TGCAGCGATGGGGCCCTAGGGGGGAGGGACTACAATGAGCAGTTCTTC.

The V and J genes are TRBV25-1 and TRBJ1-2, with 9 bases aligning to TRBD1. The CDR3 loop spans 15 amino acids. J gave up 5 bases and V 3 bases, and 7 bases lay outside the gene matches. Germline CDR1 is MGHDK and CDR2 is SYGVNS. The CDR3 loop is CASSDLDRGVYGYTF. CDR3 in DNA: TGTGCCAGCAGTGATTTGGACAGGGGTGTGTATGGCTACACCTTC.